This TCR beta chain was obtained from a study of CD8+ T cells in alopecia areata. Study-level results: It was observed that many expanded lesional clones persisted in scalp and blood during tofacitinib. Scalp lesions, especially in alopecia totalis/universalis, had higher clonality than normal scalp.

Specified treatment: oral pan-JAK inhibitor, 5-10 mg twice daily. This clone was seen once. As yet, its antigen is unknown. V lost 4 bases and J 10 bases, leaving 10 bases between the germline ends. The CDR3 contains 10 residues. Looked up from germline, CDR1 is GTSNPN and CDR2 is SVGIG (reference sequence). RNA was isolated and reverse transcribed to cDNA, the sequencing template. Measured with immunoSEQ multiplex PCR; TCRdb has only the in-frame clones, and not every one. The table lists 150,000 to 250,000 clones, over 45% of them singletons. The rearrangement joins TRBV30 to TRBJ1-1; D is undetermined. Specimen: CD4+ T cells sorted from blood, collected at week 24, from a patient treated with tofacitinib. The receptor comes from a human donor with alopecia areata. The CDR3 is CAWTRIGAFF. The CDR3 DNA is TGTGCCTGGACCAGAATTGGAGCTTTCTTT.